The 27 T cell receptor beta chains below were found in one sample sequenced in a study of T cells in Graves' hyperthyroidism and ophthalmopathy. Using RNA transcripts as the source, TCR beta CDR3 regions were amplified. A set of HTBI primers served as the primers for a first-round RT-PCR of the TCR CDR3. MiXCR, applied by TCRdb to the multiplex PCR reads, yields one record per CDR3 protein. The data show hundreds of thousands of distinct CDR3 sequences, approximately 15% seen once. The sequencing input was blood. The receptors were sampled from a woman aged 55-70 years with Graves' ophthalmopathy.

This clonotype was recorded at least ten times. A read error may explain this, as a much larger clone is one base away. V usage is TRBV12-3 or TRBV12-4 and J usage is TRBJ1-6, with TRBD1 matching over 9 bases. The CDR3 is 14 amino acids. The V and J ends lost 6 bases and 6 bases, in that order; junction bases with no gene match: 3. The CDR3 loop reads CASSPGQGNSPLHF. CDR3 in DNA: TGTGCCAGCAGCCCGGGACAGGGTAATTCACCCCTCCACTTT.

This clonotype was observed a handful of times. The chain links TRBV9 to TRBJ2-7; no clear D gene. The V gene's germline CDR1 is SGDLS and CDR2 YYNGEE. Trimming took 0 bases from V and 0 from J, leaving 7 bases between them. There are 14 residues in the CDR3. The CDR3 loop is CASSVASFSYEQYF. Written as DNA, the CDR3 is TGTGCCAGCAGCGTAGCTTCGTTCTCCTACGAGCAGTACTTC. The full variable domain, with the rest looked up from reference TRBV9 and TRBJ2-7, is DSGVTQTPKHLITATGQRVTLRCSPRSGDLSVYWYQQSLDQGLQFLIQYYNGEERAKGNILERFSAQQFPDLHSELNLSSLELGDSALYFCASSVASFSYEQYFGPGTRLTVT.

This chain connects TRBV13 to TRBJ2-3; 11 bases are shared with TRBD2. Losses at the gene ends were 4 bases for V and 1 base for J; bases not matched to a gene: 1. The germline gives CDR1 PRHDT, CDR2 FYEKMQ (reference sequence). The CDR3 totals 15 residues. The CDR3 sequence is CASSSLAGGTDTQYF. The CDR3 nucleotides are TGTGCCAGCAGCTCACTAGCGGGAGGCACAGATACGCAGTATTTT.

The chain employs TRBV7-9 and TRBJ2-2; 8 bases line up with TRBD2. CDR1 and CDR2 (germline): SEHNR, FQNEAQ (reference sequence). V lost 4 bases, J lost 7 bases, and 2 bases stayed unmatched. There are 13 residues in the CDR3. The CDR3 region is CASSSAGGGELFF. CDR3 coding DNA: TGTGCCAGCAGCTCTGCGGGGGGCGGGGAGCTGTTTTTT.

This clonotype was seen many times. The rearrangement joins TRBV24-1 to TRBJ1-2; 9 bases are shared with TRBD1. V gave up 4 bases and J gave up 5 bases; unmatched junction bases: 4. The germline V gene encodes CDR1 KGHDR and CDR2 SFDVKD. This CDR3 is 14 amino acids long. CDR3 sequence reads: CATSETGGGYGYTF. CDR3 sequence (DNA): TGTGCCACCAGTGAAACAGGGGGCGGATATGGCTACACCTTC.

This clonotype was observed at least ten times. The gene calls are TRBV9 and TRBJ1-4; D is uncertain. In germline, CDR1 is SGDLS, CDR2 YYNGEE. The CDR3 covers 15 residues. V was trimmed by 0 bases and J by 5 bases, leaving 11 bases between them. CDR3 region: CASSVENGLNEKLFF. CDR3 in DNA: TGTGCCAGCAGCGTAGAAAACGGATTAAATGAAAAACTGTTTTTT.

This clonotype was counted between two and nine times. The chain recombines TRBV14 with TRBJ1-4; possible D gene TRBD1, 5 bases. Trimming shortened V by 4 bases and J by 7 bases, and 13 bases separated the two germline ends. CDR1 is SGHDN, CDR2 FVKESK, per germline. CDR3 length: 14 residues. CDR3 coding DNA: TGTGCCAGCAGCCGACCGGGGGAGGCTGAAAAACTGTTTTTT. It specifies CASSRPGEAEKLFF.

This chain uses TRBV7-3 with TRBJ2-7; D possibly corresponds to TRBD2 (7 bases). The CDR3 has 15 residues. The V gene's germline CDR1 is SGHTA and CDR2 FQGTGA. Trimming cost V 4 bases and J 6 bases, with 19 bases left between them. CDR3 loop: CASSSTPTSRGEQYF. CDR3 DNA: TGTGCCAGCAGCTCGACTCCGACTAGCAGGGGCGAGCAGTACTTC.

The chain combines TRBV25-1 with TRBJ1-4; no reliable D call. Trimming took off 4 bases at V and 4 bases at J, with 13 bases between the two ends. This CDR3 spans 15 amino acids. Germline CDR1 and CDR2: MGHDK and SYGVNS. CDR3 protein: CASSVGGRSNEKLFF. In DNA, the CDR3 is TGTGCCAGCAGTGTCGGAGGGCGGAGTAATGAAAAACTGTTTTTT.

This clonotype was observed many times. The genes are TRBV6-2 or TRBV6-3 and TRBJ2-7, with TRBD1 identical over 7 bases. CDR3 length: 16 residues. Trimming removed 3 bases from V and 1 base from J; junction bases left unmatched: 9. The germline V gene encodes CDR1 MNHEY and CDR2 SVGEGT. The CDR3 DNA reads TGTGCCAGCAGTTATGGTCCGGGACAGACGTCCTACGAGCAGTACTTC. The encoded protein is CASSYGPGQTSYEQYF.

This rearrangement joins TRBV30 to TRBJ1-6; D might be TRBD1 (5 bases). The CDR3 totals 15 residues. V lost 2 bases and J lost 7, with 15 bases in between. Germline V gene sequence: CDR1 GTSNPN, CDR2 SVGIG (reference sequence). CDR3 loop: CAWSPTGTVNSPLHF. The CDR3 DNA sequence: TGTGCCTGGAGTCCGACCGGGACGGTAAATTCACCCCTCCACTTT.

The chain combines TRBV9 with TRBJ2-7; D is possibly TRBD2 (6 bases). The CDR3 is 12 amino acids. CDR1 and CDR2 from the germline V gene are SGDLS and YYNGEE. With 5 bases removed from V and 6 bases from J, the gap between germline ends came to 12 bases. This CDR3 is CASSLLGGEQYF. The DNA for the CDR3 is TGTGCCAGCAGTCTCCTGGGGGGCGAGCAGTACTTC.

This clonotype was observed a handful of times. The V call is TRBV7-9, the J call TRBJ1-2; 7 bases align to TRBD1. The CDR3 spans 14 residues. Trimming took 7 bases from V and 2 from J; bases not matched to a gene: 7. Germline assignment: CDR1 SEHNR and CDR2 FQNEAQ (reference sequence). The CDR3 coding sequence is TGTGCCAGCACTCCGGGGGGACAGAACTATGGCTACACCTTC. It codes for CASTPGGQNYGYTF.

In its sample, this clonotype was seen many times. This sequence joins TRBV2 and TRBJ1-6; 9 nucleotides agree with TRBD1. The germline gives CDR1 SNHLY, CDR2 FYNNEI. Losses at the gene ends were 6 bases for V and 9 bases for J; bases not matched to a gene: 9. This CDR3 comprises 15 residues. The CDR3: CASRADRGSISPLHF. CDR3 sequence (DNA): TGTGCCAGCAGGGCGGACAGGGGAAGTATTTCACCCCTCCACTTT.

This chain links TRBV12-3 or TRBV12-4 with TRBJ2-1, with 14 bases lining up with TRBD2. The CDR3 has 18 residues. Unmatched junction bases numbered 10, after V lost 7 bases and J lost 2 bases. The CDR3 DNA reads as TGTGCCAGCAACCCGGGACTAGCGGGAGACAGTGCCTACAATGAGCAGTTCTTC. Translating gives CASNPGLAGDSAYNEQFF.

V and J are TRBV18 and TRBJ1-2; unclear D gene. The germline CDR1 and CDR2 sequences are KGHSH and LQKENI. The CDR3 length is 12 residues. Trimming cost V 6 bases and J 7 bases, with 12 bases left between them. Here the CDR3 reads CASSPGQFGYTF. The DNA for the CDR3 is TGTGCCAGCTCGCCGGGCCAATTTGGCTACACCTTC.

To note about this clonotype: Since a much larger clone is just one base distant, this may be a read error. This chain uses TRBV29-1 with TRBJ2-7; tentatively, D is TRBD2 (6 bases). Germline assignment: CDR1 SQVTM and CDR2 ANQGSEA. This CDR3 comprises 13 residues. CDR3 bases: TGCAGCGTACGAAGCGGGCCAGTCTACGGGCAGTACTTC. Translated: CSVRSGPVYGQYF.

The J gene is TRBJ2-3, the V gene TRBV20-1; maybe TRBD2 (6 bases). The CDR3 consists of 14 residues. Germline assignment: CDR1 DFQATT and CDR2 SNEGSKA (reference sequence). The V and J ends lost 1 base and 5 bases respectively, with 13 bases between them. The DNA for the CDR3 is TGCAGTGCTAGAGCCGGGACTCTCCTAGATACGCAGTATTTT. This encodes CSARAGTLLDTQYF.

This clonotype was counted many times. The chain joins TRBV5-1 to TRBJ2-7, with 7 bases lining up with TRBD1. Germline V gives CDR1 SGHRS, CDR2 YFSETQ. CDR3 size: 15 residues. J gave up 0 bases and V 4 bases, and 7 bases lay outside the gene matches. DNA for the CDR3: TGCGCCAGCAGCCGTGGACAGGAAAGCTCCTACGAGCAGTACTTC. It codes for CASSRGQESSYEQYF.

This sequence joins TRBV28 and TRBJ2-7, with a weak D call TRBD2 (6 bases). The germline V gene encodes CDR1 MDHEN and CDR2 SYDVKM. The CDR3 is 14 residues long. V shed 1 base and J shed 4 bases, with 11 bases lying between them. CDR3 DNA: TGTGCCAGCAGTTTATCGCGGGGTGCTTACGAGCAGTACTTC. Residues: CASSLSRGAYEQYF.

This rearrangement joins TRBV11-2 to TRBJ2-1; the match to TRBD1 covers 8 bases. Germline CDR1 reads SGHAT; CDR2 reads FQNNGV. CDR3 length: 15 amino acids. Trimming took 3 bases from V and 5 from J; bases not matched to a gene: 6. The CDR3 region has the DNA TGTGCCAGCAGCTTGAGGACAGGGAATAACAATGAGCAGTTCTTC. Its protein is CASSLRTGNNNEQFF.

Ten or more counts support this clonotype. J is TRBJ2-3 and V is TRBV7-2; D might be TRBD2 (6 bases). The CDR3 sequence is 14 residues long. Germline lookup yields CDR1 SGHTA and CDR2 FQGNSA. V lost 5 bases and J lost 2, with 11 bases in between. CDR3 sequence (DNA): TGTGCCAGCAGCCTCGGGACTTACACAGATACGCAGTATTTT. Its translation is CASSLGTYTDTQYF.

This clonotype was detected ten times or more. V is TRBV28 and J is TRBJ2-1; 7 nucleotides match TRBD2. The V gene end was trimmed by 8 bases and the J gene end by 3 bases; junction bases not matched to a gene: 10. Germline V gene lookup returns CDR1 MDHEN and CDR2 SYDVKM. The CDR3 sequence is 15 residues long. The CDR3 loop is CASPPGGGLYNEQFF. CDR3 DNA: TGTGCCAGCCCCCCTGGCGGGGGACTCTACAATGAGCAGTTCTTC.

This clonotype appeared many times. The chain couples TRBV12-3 or TRBV12-4 to TRBJ1-4; TRBD1 might be the D (6 bases). This CDR3 has 16 amino acids. The V gene lost 2 bases and the J gene lost 10 bases, with 20 bases spanning the gap. The DNA for the CDR3 is TGTGCCAGCAGTTTAAGGACAGCATCCACCCTTCCAAAACTGTTTTTT. Translation gives CASSLRTASTLPKLFF.

This clonotype has a count of ten or more. This chain links TRBV11-2 with TRBJ2-3; the D is unclear. Trimming took 2 bases from V and 8 from J, leaving 11 bases between them. Germline values: CDR1 SGHAT, CDR2 FQNNGV. The CDR3 is made up of 13 amino acids. This CDR3 is CASSLRLQSTQYF. CDR3 bases: TGTGCCAGCAGCTTAAGGTTGCAGTCTACGCAGTATTTT.

A few counts support this clonotype. This chain connects TRBV5-6 to TRBJ1-2; D unclear. Germline CDR1 reads SGHDT; CDR2 reads YYEEEE. The CDR3 length is 14 residues. The V gene lost 1 base and the J gene lost 4 bases, with 11 bases spanning the gap. The CDR3 reads CASSLIVSAYGYTF. DNA for the CDR3: TGTGCCAGCAGCTTGATAGTCAGCGCCTATGGCTACACCTTC.

This clonotype has a count of ten or more. This chain uses TRBV7-9 with TRBJ1-2; 9 bases map to TRBD1. This CDR3 comprises 15 residues. The germline V gene encodes CDR1 SEHNR and CDR2 FQNEAQ (reference sequence). V shed 5 bases, J shed 6 bases, and the junction held 10 bases outside the gene matches. CDR3 nucleotides: TGTGCCAGCAGCCCCAGTGCACAGGGGGCGCATGGCTACACCTTC. It is translated as CASSPSAQGAHGYTF.